The 29 T cell receptor beta chains below were found in one sample sequenced in a study of cytomegalovirus exposure and HLA in healthy donors. 13 Jbeta primers and 60 Vbeta primers were used for the PCR. The repertoire was sequenced with immunoSEQ multiplex PCR; TCRdb's copy has only in-frame clones and lacks some. The profile shows 210,000 or so clones, 76% of them singletons. The sample comprised PBMCs. The source of these receptors is a man aged 18 to 29 in good health and CMV-seronegative.

The V and J genes are TRBV2 and TRBJ2-1, with D possibly matching TRBD1 (5 bases). CDR3 size: 15 residues. The V end lost 7 bases, the J end lost 5 bases, and 18 bases lay between the germline ends. The germline V gene has CDR1 SNHLY and CDR2 FYNNEI. The DNA for the CDR3 is TGTGCCAGCAACTACGGCCTAGGGGCGAACAATGAGCAGTTCTTC. It yields the protein CASNYGLGANNEQFF.

The V call is TRBV27, the J call TRBJ2-3; TRBD2 aligns across 10 bases. The CDR3 loop spans 17 amino acids. V lost 0 bases, J lost 5 bases, and 8 bases stayed unmatched. Germline CDR1 MNHEY, CDR2 SMNVEV (reference sequence). The CDR3 DNA sequence: TGTGCCAGCAGTTTATCCCCAGCGGGAGGGGCCGGAGATACGCAGTATTTT. Amino acids: CASSLSPAGGAGDTQYF.

This rearrangement joins TRBV18 to TRBJ1-1; tentative D call: TRBD1 (6 bases). The V gene's germline CDR1 is KGHSH and CDR2 LQKENI. The CDR3 loop spans 18 amino acids. Trimming stripped 6 bases from V and 3 bases from J, with 26 bases between. CDR3 bases: TGTGCCAGCTCCCCGGGACACACTACCCGGATTACGGACACTGAAGCTTTCTTT. Protein sequence: CASSPGHTTRITDTEAFF. The full variable domain, completed using reference TRBV18 and TRBJ1-1, is NAGVMQNPRHLVRRRGQEARLRCSPMKGHSHVYWYRQLPEEGLKFMVYLQKENIIDESGMPKERFSAEFPKEGPSILRIQQVVRGDSAAYFCASSPGHTTRITDTEAFFGQGTRLTVV.

The chain employs TRBV6-5 and TRBJ1-2, with no clear D. The germline V gene encodes CDR1 MNHEY and CDR2 SVGAGI. The V end was cut by 6 bases, the J end by 2 bases, with 10 bases between. The CDR3 length is 13 residues. The CDR3 DNA is TGTGCCAGCAGGCCGCGGGAGAACTATGGCTACACCTTC. It codes for CASRPRENYGYTF.

The gene calls are TRBV27 and TRBJ1-1; D is unresolved. This CDR3 comprises 14 residues. V lost 4 bases, J lost 1 base, and 10 bases lay in between. Germline loops: CDR1 MNHEY, CDR2 SMNVEV (reference sequence). DNA for the CDR3: TGTGCCAGCAGTTCCCCCGAGTGGAACACTGAAGCTTTCTTT. This codes for CASSSPEWNTEAFF.

The chain combines TRBV5-6 with TRBJ2-5; a weak D match, TRBD1 (8 bases). The germline V gene encodes CDR1 SGHDT and CDR2 YYEEEE. With 4 bases removed from V and 1 base from J, the gap between germline ends came to 17 bases. This CDR3 has 16 residues. In nucleotides, the CDR3 is TGTGCCAGCAGCCTAAACAGGGGGGGCATCCAAGAGACCCAGTACTTC. Translation gives CASSLNRGGIQETQYF.

This chain links TRBV10-3 with TRBJ2-7, with 7 bases aligning to TRBD1. This CDR3 has 14 residues. The V segment lost 5 bases and the J segment 2 bases; nucleotides outside the gene matches: 6. The germline gives CDR1 ENHRY, CDR2 SYGVKD. CDR3 DNA sequence: TGTGCCATCAGTTCCCCGGGACAGCCCTACGAGCAGTACTTC. It codes for CAISSPGQPYEQYF.

This clone occurred a few times. This chain connects TRBV28 to TRBJ2-5; D gene unclear. The J call may be in error: the DNA end matches TRBJ2-7 better. The CDR3 contains 10 residues. Germline lookup yields CDR1 MDHEN and CDR2 SYDVKM. DNA for the CDR3: TGTGCCAGCAGTCGTTACGAGCAGTACTTC. Residues: CASSRYEQYF.

The table lists this clone with a few counts. The chain recombines TRBV7-2 with TRBJ2-3; TRBD2 agrees at 10 bases. Germline V gene data show CDR1 as SGHTA and CDR2 as FQGNSA. Trimming removed 2 bases from V and 5 bases from J; junction bases left unmatched: 10. This CDR3 comprises 17 residues. The CDR3 nucleotides read TGTGCCAGCAGCTTAAGGGGGCTAGCGGGAGATGGAGATACGCAGTATTTT. Encoded protein: CASSLRGLAGDGDTQYF.

The chain carries TRBV2 and TRBJ2-7; D is possibly TRBD1 (5 bases). The CDR3 is 13 residues long. The V gene lost 9 bases and the J gene lost 6 bases, with 18 bases spanning the gap. Germline CDR1 reads SNHLY; CDR2 reads FYNNEI. CDR3 loop: CASSTDREVEQYF. Written as DNA, the CDR3 is TGTGCCAGTTCCACCGACAGAGAAGTCGAGCAGTACTTC.

This clone was seen a handful of times. V gene TRBV4-1 combines with J gene TRBJ1-5, with a possible D match to TRBD1 (5 bases). Trimming cost V 0 bases and J 3 bases, with 9 bases left between them. CDR3 size: 15 residues. Germline V gene lookup returns CDR1 MGHRA and CDR2 YSYEKL. As DNA, the CDR3 is TGCGCCAGCAGCCAAGAGGGGGGAGTCAATCAGCCCCAGCATTTT. It codes for CASSQEGGVNQPQHF.

The chain links TRBV6-1 to TRBJ1-2; 7 bases match TRBD1. The CDR3 is 14 residues long. CDR1 is MNHNS and CDR2 is SASEGT in the germline V gene. Trimming at V came to 6 bases and at J to 6 bases, leaving 10 bases not matched to a gene. CDR3: CASSPEPTGNGYTF. The CDR3 DNA follows: TGTGCCAGCAGCCCAGAGCCGACAGGGAATGGCTACACCTTC.

J is TRBJ1-5 and V is TRBV9; D possibly corresponds to TRBD1 (5 bases). Germline V gene lookup returns CDR1 SGDLS and CDR2 YYNGEE. This CDR3 has 13 residues. V was pared by 4 bases and J by 3 bases, with 8 bases between. The CDR3: CASSLQDNQPQHF. The CDR3 DNA reads TGTGCCAGCAGCCTACAGGACAATCAGCCCCAGCATTTT.

The chain uses TRBV5-4 and TRBJ2-1; 10 positions match TRBD2. After removal of 3 bases from V and 6 bases from J, the junction contained 12 bases not matched to a gene. The CDR3 loop spans 17 amino acids. Germline loops: CDR1 SGHNT, CDR2 YYREEE (reference sequence). The CDR3 here is CASSSPRAGGPPNEQFF. In DNA form, the CDR3 reads TGTGCCAGCAGCTCACCAAGAGCGGGAGGGCCCCCCAATGAGCAGTTCTTC.

In its sample, this clone was seen a few times. V is TRBV10-3 and J is TRBJ2-3; 8 bases line up with TRBD2. The V gene end was trimmed by 10 bases and the J gene end by 2 bases; junction bases not matched to a gene: 8. Germline V gene sequence: CDR1 ENHRY, CDR2 SYGVKD. There are 14 residues in the CDR3. The CDR3: CATRTSPDTDTQYF. The CDR3 coding sequence is TGTGCCACCCGGACTAGCCCAGACACAGATACGCAGTATTTT.

V is TRBV5-1 and J is TRBJ1-4; maybe TRBD1 (6 bases). Germline values: CDR1 SGHRS, CDR2 YFSETQ. This CDR3 is 15 amino acids long. The V end was cut by 0 bases, the J end by 6 bases, with 12 bases between. In DNA, the CDR3 is TGCGCCAGCAGCTTGGGTGGGGCAGGGGATGAAAAACTGTTTTTT. Its translation is CASSLGGAGDEKLFF.

CDR3 loop: CASGGDRAVNEQFF. The CDR3 nucleotides read TGTGCCAGCGGTGGGGACAGGGCTGTCAATGAGCAGTTCTTC. The J gene is TRBJ2-1, the V gene TRBV11-2; TRBD1 aligns across 9 bases. Germline values: CDR1 SGHAT, CDR2 FQNNGV. With V trimmed by 8 bases and J by 6 bases, 8 bases remained unmatched. CDR3 length: 14 amino acids.

The rearrangement joins TRBV28 to TRBJ2-7, with 10 bases lining up with TRBD1. This CDR3 comprises 14 residues. Trimming cost V 4 bases and J 6 bases; bases outside gene matches: 6. Germline V gives CDR1 MDHEN, CDR2 SYDVKM. The CDR3 DNA reads as TGTGCCAGCAGTTCGGGACAGGGGCAGTTCGAGCAGTACTTC. This sequence encodes CASSSGQGQFEQYF.

This clone was counted between two and nine times. The V call is TRBV19, the J call TRBJ1-1; no clear D gene. CDR1 is LNHDA and CDR2 is SQIVND in the germline V gene (reference sequence). CDR3 length equals 13 residues. V lost 3 bases and J 0 bases, leaving 5 bases between the germline ends. The CDR3 region is CASSIWLNTEAFF. DNA of the CDR3: TGTGCCAGTAGTATCTGGCTGAACACTGAAGCTTTCTTT.

The rearrangement uses TRBV6-1 and TRBJ1-5; TRBD1 is a possible D gene (6 bases). Trimming pared 6 bases from V and 0 bases from J, leaving 12 bases between. Germline V gene data show CDR1 as MNHNS and CDR2 as SASEGT. The CDR3 covers 15 residues. CDR3 coding DNA: TGTGCCAGCAGGCGGACAGTCAGTAGCAATCAGCCCCAGCATTTT. Its translation: CASRRTVSSNQPQHF.

The chain joins TRBV18 to TRBJ2-1; a possible D gene is TRBD1 (5 bases). In germline, CDR1 is KGHSH, CDR2 LQKENI. V lost 5 bases and J 7 bases, leaving 9 bases between the germline ends. The CDR3 is 12 residues long. Here the CDR3 DNA reads TGTGCCAGCTCAGACAGAGTGAATGAGCAGTTCTTC. Translated, it gives CASSDRVNEQFF. Combining the CDR3 with reference TRBV18 and TRBJ2-1 gives the whole variable domain NAGVMQNPRHLVRRRGQEARLRCSPMKGHSHVYWYRQLPEEGLKFMVYLQKENIIDESGMPKERFSAEFPKEGPSILRIQQVVRGDSAAYFCASSDRVNEQFFGPGTRLTVL.

The genes are TRBV6-1 and TRBJ2-7; the D gene is possibly TRBD2 (6 bases). Germline CDR1 reads MNHNS; CDR2 reads SASEGT. Trimming cost V 8 bases and J 1 base, with 12 bases left between them. This CDR3 contains 13 residues. Written as DNA, the CDR3 is TGTGCCAGCTCGGACTATAGTTCCTACGAGCAGTACTTC. It is translated as CASSDYSSYEQYF.

This clone was counted between two and nine times. This rearrangement joins TRBV29-1 to TRBJ1-1; D gene unclear. The CDR3 is 16 amino acids. From germline, CDR1 is SQVTM and CDR2 ANQGSEA. Trimming took off 6 bases at V and 2 bases at J, with 22 bases between the two ends. CDR3 sequence: CSVANPRPTLNTEAFF. CDR3 nucleotide sequence: TGCAGCGTCGCGAACCCGAGACCGACACTTAACACTGAAGCTTTCTTT.

The rearrangement uses TRBV30 and TRBJ2-5, with D perhaps matching TRBD2 (7 bases). The J call could be wrong; TRBJ2-7 is a better fit for the DNA end. Germline-derived CDR1 and CDR2 are GTSNPN and SVGIG (reference sequence). The CDR3 loop spans 14 amino acids. The CDR3 protein is CAWSVGGAAYEQYF. CDR3 sequence (DNA): TGTGCCTGGAGTGTGGGGGGGGCGGCCTACGAGCAGTACTTC.

The chain has TRBV27 and TRBJ2-2, with D possibly TRBD2 on 5 matching bases. CDR1 is MNHEY and CDR2 is SMNVEV in the germline V gene (reference sequence). Trimming removed 1 base at V and 2 bases at J, with 8 bases between. The CDR3 has 15 amino acids. CDR3 residues: CASSLWTSNTGELFF. For the CDR3, the DNA is TGTGCCAGCAGTTTATGGACTTCAAACACCGGGGAGCTGTTTTTT.

This rearrangement joins TRBV5-1 to TRBJ2-3, with 11 nucleotides matching TRBD2. V lost 3 bases to trimming and J lost 6 bases; unmatched junction nucleotides: 9. Germline lookup yields CDR1 SGHRS and CDR2 YFSETQ. The CDR3 is 16 residues long. The CDR3 DNA follows: TGCGCCAGCAGCTCGGTCCTAGCGGGAGGTGGGGATACGCAGTATTTT. It encodes CASSSVLAGGGDTQYF. The variable domain in full, with the rest retrieved from reference TRBV5-1 and TRBJ2-3, is KAGVTQTPRYLIKTRGQQVTLSCSPISGHRSVSWYQQTPGQGLQFLFEYFSETQRNKGNFPGRFSGRQFSNSRSEMNVSTLELGDSALYLCASSSVLAGGGDTQYFGPGTRLTVL.

The V gene is TRBV27, the J gene TRBJ2-1, with TRBD2 as a possible D gene (6 bases). The germline V and J ends were trimmed by 4 bases and 3 bases, with 10 bases remaining between them. The CDR3 consists of 14 residues. Germline V gene lookup returns CDR1 MNHEY and CDR2 SMNVEV (reference sequence). CDR3 sequence: CASSYRDFYNEQFF. Here the CDR3 DNA reads TGTGCCAGCAGTTACCGGGACTTCTACAATGAGCAGTTCTTC.

This clone has a single count. This chain uses TRBV11-2 with TRBJ2-3, with a tentative D call TRBD2 (5 bases). This CDR3 is built from 13 residues. The germline V and J ends were trimmed by 5 bases and 6 bases, with 12 bases remaining between them. The V gene's germline CDR1 is SGHAT and CDR2 FQNNGV. CDR3 residues: CASSLLPGDTQYF. The CDR3 DNA follows: TGTGCCAGCAGCCTACTCCCGGGGGATACGCAGTATTTT.

Of note for this clone: Different DNA sequences within this sample yield the same CDR3. The chain is built from TRBV5-1 and TRBJ2-1; 9 bases align to TRBD1. Germline CDR1 SGHRS, CDR2 YFSETQ. The junction had 1 base not matched to a gene; V was cut back by 2 bases and J by 4 bases. This CDR3 is built from 14 residues. The CDR3 spells CASSLGTGYNEQFF. The CDR3 nucleotides are TGCGCCAGCAGCTTAGGGACAGGGTACAATGAGCAGTTCTTC.